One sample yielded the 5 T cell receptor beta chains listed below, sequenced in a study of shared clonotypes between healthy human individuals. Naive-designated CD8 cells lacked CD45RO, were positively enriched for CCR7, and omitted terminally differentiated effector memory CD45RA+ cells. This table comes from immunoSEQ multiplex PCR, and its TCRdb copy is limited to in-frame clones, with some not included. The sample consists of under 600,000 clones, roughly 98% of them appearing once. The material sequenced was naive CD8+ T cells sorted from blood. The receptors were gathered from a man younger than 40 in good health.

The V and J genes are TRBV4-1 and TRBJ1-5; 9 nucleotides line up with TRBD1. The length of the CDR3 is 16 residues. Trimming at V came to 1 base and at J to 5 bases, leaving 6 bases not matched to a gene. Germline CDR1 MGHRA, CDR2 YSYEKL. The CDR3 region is CASSQGPGTGHQPQHF. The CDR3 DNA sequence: TGCGCCAGCAGCCAAGGGCCCGGGACAGGGCATCAGCCCCAGCATTTT.

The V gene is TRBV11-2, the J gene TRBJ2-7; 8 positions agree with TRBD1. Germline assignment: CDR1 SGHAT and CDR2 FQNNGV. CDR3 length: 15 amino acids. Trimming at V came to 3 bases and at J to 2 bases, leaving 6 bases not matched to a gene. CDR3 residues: CASSFWGQETYEQYF. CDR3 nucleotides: TGTGCCAGCAGCTTCTGGGGACAGGAAACCTACGAGCAGTACTTC.

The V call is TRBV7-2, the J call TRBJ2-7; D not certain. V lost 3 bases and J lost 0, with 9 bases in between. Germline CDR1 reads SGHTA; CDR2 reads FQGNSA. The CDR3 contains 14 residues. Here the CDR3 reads CASSFGGTSYEQYF. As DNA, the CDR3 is TGTGCCAGCAGCTTCGGCGGCACCTCCTACGAGCAGTACTTC.

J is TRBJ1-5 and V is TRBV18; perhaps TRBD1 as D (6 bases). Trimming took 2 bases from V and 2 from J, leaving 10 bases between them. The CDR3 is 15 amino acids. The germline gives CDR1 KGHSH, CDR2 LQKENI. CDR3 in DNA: TGTGCCAGCTCACCAGGAGGGGGTGGCAATCAGCCCCAGCATTTT. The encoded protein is CASSPGGGGNQPQHF.

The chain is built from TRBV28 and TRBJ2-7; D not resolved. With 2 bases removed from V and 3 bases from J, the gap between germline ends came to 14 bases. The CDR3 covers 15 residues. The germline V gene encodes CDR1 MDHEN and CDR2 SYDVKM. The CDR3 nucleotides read TGTGCCAGCAGTTTACCCCCGCGCTCCCACTACGAGCAGTACTTC. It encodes CASSLPPRSHYEQYF.